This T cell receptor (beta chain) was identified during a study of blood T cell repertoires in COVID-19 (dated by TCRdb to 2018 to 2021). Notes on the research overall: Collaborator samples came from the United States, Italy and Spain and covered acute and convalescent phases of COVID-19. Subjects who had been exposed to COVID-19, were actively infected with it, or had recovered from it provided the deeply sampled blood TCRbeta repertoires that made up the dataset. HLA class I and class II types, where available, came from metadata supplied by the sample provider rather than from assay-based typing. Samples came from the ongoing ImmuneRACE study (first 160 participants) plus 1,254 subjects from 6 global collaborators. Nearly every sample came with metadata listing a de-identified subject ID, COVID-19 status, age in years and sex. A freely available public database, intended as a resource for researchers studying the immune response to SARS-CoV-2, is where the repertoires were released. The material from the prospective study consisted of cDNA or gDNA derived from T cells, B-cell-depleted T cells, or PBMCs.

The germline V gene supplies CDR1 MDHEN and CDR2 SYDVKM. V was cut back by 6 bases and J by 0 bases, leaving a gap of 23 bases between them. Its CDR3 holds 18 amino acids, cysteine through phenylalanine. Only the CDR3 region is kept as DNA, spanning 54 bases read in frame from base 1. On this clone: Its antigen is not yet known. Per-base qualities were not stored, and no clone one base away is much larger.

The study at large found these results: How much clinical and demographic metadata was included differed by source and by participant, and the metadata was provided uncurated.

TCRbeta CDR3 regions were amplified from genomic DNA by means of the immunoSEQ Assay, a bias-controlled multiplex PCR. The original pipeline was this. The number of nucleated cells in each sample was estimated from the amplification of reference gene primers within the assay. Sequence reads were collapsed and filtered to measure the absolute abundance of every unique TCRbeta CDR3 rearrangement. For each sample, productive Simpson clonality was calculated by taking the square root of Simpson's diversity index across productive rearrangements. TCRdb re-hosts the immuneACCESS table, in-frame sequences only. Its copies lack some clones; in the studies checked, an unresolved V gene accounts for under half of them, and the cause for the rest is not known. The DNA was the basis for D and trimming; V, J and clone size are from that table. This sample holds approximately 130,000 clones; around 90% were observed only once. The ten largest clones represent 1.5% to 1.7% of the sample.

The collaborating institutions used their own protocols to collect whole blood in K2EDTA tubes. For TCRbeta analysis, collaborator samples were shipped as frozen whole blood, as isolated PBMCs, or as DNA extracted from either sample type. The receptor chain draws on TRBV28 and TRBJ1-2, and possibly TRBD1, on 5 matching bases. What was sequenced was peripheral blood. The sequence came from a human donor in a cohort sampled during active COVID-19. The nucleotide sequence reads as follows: TGTGCCAGCAGCGGGGGGAAACATCAATCTTACCCTAACTATGGCTACACCTTC. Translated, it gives CASSGGKHQSYPNYGYTF.